The clone carrying this T cell receptor (beta chain) was seen many times. TCRdb ran MiXCR on the RACE reads and lists one entry per CDR3 protein. The sample comprises roughly 94,000 distinct CDR3 sequences, about 9.3% of which are singletons, and about 2% rests with the top ten. Time point given: patch test 2, 6 weeks after DPC sensitization. Indicated treatment: therapeutic diphenylcyclopropenone sensitization with weekly scalp DPC. J was trimmed by 6 bases and V by 5 bases; bases with no gene match: 11. The CDR3 runs to 16 residues. The germline CDR1 and CDR2 sequences are SGHAT and FQNNGV. This entry comes from a study of human T cells and chemical hapten exposure.

The source is a woman between 40 and 50 years old with alopecia areata. Some clones in this sample may be carry-over from other donors' samples. The material sequenced was whole blood, taken in connection with sensitization to the hapten diphenylcyclopropenone (DPC). The genes are TRBV11-2 and TRBJ2-2; 8 bases fit TRBD2. The CDR3 region is CASSPRGGRVSGELFF. CDR3 DNA: TGTGCCAGCAGCCCCCGCGGGGGGAGGGTCTCCGGGGAGCTGTTTTTT. The full variable domain, its missing parts supplied by reference TRBV11-2 and TRBJ2-2, is EAGVAQSPRYKIIEKRQSVAFWCNPISGHATLYWYQQILGQGPKLLIQFQNNGVVDDSQLPKDRFSAERLKGVDSTLKIQPAKLEDSAVYLCASSPRGGRVSGELFFGEGSRLTVL.